The clone carrying this TCR beta chain was observed at least ten times. Its antigen is not known. The method was immunoSEQ multiplex PCR; TCRdb's version includes in-frame clones alone and lacks a portion of them. Of 230,000 or so clones listed, just over 65% were seen once; the top ten hold around 10%. In germline, CDR1 is KGHSH, CDR2 LQKENI. The CDR3 runs 16 residues. The J segment lost 6 bases and the V segment lost 0 bases, leaving 10 bases of the junction unmatched. This sample is part of a study of shared clonotypes between healthy human individuals. The study, taken as a whole, reports: The four-donor shared clonotypes exceeded non-shared clonotypes in generation probability, with non-shared ones scoring lower. Clonotype sharing among donors was thought likely to change with sequencing depth. Naive CD4 clonotypes overlapped across a handful of donors at roughly 5%.

The rearrangement joins TRBV18 to TRBJ2-7, with 8 bases fitting TRBD2. The specimen was memory CD4+ T cells sorted from blood. Subset meaning: CD45RA-negative fraction. This receptor was taken from a man aged 25 to 40 in good health. The CDR3 bases are TGTGCCAGCTCACCACCGGGACTAGTTGTGGGTTCCGAGCAGTACTTC. Translated: CASSPPGLVVGSEQYF.